The clone carrying this T cell receptor beta chain was picked up a small number of times. The source of the sample is a study of T cell changes during pregnancy in multiple sclerosis. Method: immunoSEQ multiplex PCR; TCRdb's copy keeps in-frame clones and lacks some. The sample includes roughly 23,000 clones, around 89% of them seen just once. V shed 5 bases and J shed 8 bases, with 12 bases lying between them. The CDR3 contains 13 residues. In germline, CDR1 is SGHVS, CDR2 FNYEAQ. The sequence was obtained from a female donor with multiple sclerosis, enrolled in a pregnancy study. This material consisted of CD8+ T cells from peripheral blood mononuclear cells, taken in the first trimester of pregnancy. The chain links TRBV7-6 to TRBJ2-2; no reliable D call. The CDR3 here is CASSPTRRGELFF. The CDR3 nucleotides read TGTGCCAGCAGCCCAACCCGGAGAGGGGAGCTGTTTTTT.